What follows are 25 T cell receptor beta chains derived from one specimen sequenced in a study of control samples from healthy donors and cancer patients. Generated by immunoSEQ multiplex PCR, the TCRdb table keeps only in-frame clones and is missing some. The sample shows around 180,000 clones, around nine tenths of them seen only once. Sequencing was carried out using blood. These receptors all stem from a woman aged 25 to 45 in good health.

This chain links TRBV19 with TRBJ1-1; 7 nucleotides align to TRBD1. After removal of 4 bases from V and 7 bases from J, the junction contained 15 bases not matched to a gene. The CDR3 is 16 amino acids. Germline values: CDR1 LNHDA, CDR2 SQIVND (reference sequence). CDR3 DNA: TGTGCCAGTAGTAACACAGGGGCTAAAGCTTATGGTGAAGCTTTCTTT. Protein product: CASSNTGAKAYGEAFF.

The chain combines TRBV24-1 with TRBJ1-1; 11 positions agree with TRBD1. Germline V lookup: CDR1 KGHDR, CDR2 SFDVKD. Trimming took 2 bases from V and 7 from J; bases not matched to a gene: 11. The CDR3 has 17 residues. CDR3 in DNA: TGTGCCACCAGTGATTCCGGGACAGGGGGATCGACCCGTGAAGCTTTCTTT. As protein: CATSDSGTGGSTREAFF.

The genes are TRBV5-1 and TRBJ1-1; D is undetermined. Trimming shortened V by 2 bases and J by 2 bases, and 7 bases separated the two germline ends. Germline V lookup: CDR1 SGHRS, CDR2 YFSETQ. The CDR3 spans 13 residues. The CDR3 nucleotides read TGCGCCAGCAGCTTCGACGCAAACACTGAAGCTTTCTTT. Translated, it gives CASSFDANTEAFF.

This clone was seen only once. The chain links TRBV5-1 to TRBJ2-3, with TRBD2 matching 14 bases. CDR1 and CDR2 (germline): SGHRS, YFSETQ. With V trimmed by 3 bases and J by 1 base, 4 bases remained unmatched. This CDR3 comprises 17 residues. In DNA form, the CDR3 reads TGCGCCAGCAGCTCGGGACTAGCGGGGGTGGGCACAGATACGCAGTATTTT. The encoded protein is CASSSGLAGVGTDTQYF.

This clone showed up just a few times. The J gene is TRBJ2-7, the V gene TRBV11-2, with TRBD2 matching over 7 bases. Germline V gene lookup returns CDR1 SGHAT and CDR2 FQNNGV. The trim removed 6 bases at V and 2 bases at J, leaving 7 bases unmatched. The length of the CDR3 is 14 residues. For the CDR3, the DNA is TGTGCCAGCAGAAAGCGGGATATAGCCTACGAGCAGTACTTC. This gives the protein CASRKRDIAYEQYF.

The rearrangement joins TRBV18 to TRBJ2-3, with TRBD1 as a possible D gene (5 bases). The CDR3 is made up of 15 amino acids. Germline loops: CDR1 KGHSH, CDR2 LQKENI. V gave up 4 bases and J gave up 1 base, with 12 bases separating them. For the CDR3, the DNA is TGTGCCAGCTCACACAAAGGGGTGGGCACAGATACGCAGTATTTT. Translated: CASSHKGVGTDTQYF.

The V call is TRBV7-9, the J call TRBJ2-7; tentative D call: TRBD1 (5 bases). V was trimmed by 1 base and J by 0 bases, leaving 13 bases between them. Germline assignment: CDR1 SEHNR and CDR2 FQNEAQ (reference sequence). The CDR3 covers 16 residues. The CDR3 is CASSLVIGATSYEQYF. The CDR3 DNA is TGTGCCAGCAGCTTAGTTATAGGGGCAACCTCCTACGAGCAGTACTTC.

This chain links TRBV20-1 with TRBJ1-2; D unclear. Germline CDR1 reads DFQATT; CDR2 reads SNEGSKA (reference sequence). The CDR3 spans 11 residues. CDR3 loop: CSLKGTYGYTF. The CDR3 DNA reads TGCAGCTTAAAGGGTACCTATGGCTACACCTTC.

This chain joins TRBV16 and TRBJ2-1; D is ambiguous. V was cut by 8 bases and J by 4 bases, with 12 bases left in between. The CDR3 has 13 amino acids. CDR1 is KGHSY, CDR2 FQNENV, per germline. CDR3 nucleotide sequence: TGTGCCAGCGGGTCCTCGACATACAATGAGCAGTTCTTC. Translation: CASGSSTYNEQFF. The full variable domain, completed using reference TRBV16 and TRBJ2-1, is GEEVAQTPKHLVRGEGQKAKLYCAPIKGHSYVFWYQQVLKNEFKFLISFQNENVFDETGMPKERFSAKCLPNSPCSLEIQATKLEDSAVYFCASGSSTYNEQFFGPGTRLTVL.

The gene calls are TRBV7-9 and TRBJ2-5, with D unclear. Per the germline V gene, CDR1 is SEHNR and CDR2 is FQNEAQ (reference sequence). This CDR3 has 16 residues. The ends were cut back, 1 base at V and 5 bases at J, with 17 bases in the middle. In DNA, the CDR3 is TGTGCCAGCAGCTTAGTACGGGTGACATCCGCGGAGACCCAGTACTTC. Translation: CASSLVRVTSAETQYF.

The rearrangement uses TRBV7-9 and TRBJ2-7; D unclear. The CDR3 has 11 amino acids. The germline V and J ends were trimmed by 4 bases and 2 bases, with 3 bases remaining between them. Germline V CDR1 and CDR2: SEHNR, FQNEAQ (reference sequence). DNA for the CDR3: TGTGCCAGCAGCTCTACCTACGAGCAGTACGTC. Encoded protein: CASSSTYEQYV.

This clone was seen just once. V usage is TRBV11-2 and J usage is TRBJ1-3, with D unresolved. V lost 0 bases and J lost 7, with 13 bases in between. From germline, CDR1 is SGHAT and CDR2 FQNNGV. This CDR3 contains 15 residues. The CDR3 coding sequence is TGTGCCAGCAGCTTAGAACCGGGTGGACGGAACACCATATATTTT. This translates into CASSLEPGGRNTIYF.

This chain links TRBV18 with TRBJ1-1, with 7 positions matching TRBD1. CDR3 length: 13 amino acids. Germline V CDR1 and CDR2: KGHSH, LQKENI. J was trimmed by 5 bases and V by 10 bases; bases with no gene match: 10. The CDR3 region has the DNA TGTGCCACCGGGGACAGCCGCAAGACTGAAGCTTTCTTT. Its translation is CATGDSRKTEAFF.

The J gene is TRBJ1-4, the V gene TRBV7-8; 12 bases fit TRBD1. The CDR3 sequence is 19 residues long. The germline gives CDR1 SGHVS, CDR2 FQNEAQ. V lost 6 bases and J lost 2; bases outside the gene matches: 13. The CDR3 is CASRAHLGTGGETNEKLFF. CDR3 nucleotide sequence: TGTGCCAGCAGGGCCCATCTCGGGACAGGGGGCGAGACTAATGAAAAACTGTTTTTT.

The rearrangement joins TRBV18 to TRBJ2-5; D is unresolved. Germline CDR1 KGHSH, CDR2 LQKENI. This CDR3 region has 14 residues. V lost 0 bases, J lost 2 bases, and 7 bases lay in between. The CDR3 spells CASSPPMLQETQYF. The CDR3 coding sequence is TGTGCCAGCTCACCACCGATGTTACAAGAGACCCAGTACTTC. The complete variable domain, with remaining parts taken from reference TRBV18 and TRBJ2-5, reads NAGVMQNPRHLVRRRGQEARLRCSPMKGHSHVYWYRQLPEEGLKFMVYLQKENIIDESGMPKERFSAEFPKEGPSILRIQQVVRGDSAAYFCASSPPMLQETQYFGPGTRLLVL.

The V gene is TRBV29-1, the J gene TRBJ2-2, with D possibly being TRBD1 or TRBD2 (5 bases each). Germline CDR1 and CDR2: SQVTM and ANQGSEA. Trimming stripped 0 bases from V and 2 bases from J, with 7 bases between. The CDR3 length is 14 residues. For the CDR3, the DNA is TGCAGCGTTGAAGAGGGGGTAAACACCGGGGAGCTGTTTTTT. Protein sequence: CSVEEGVNTGELFF.

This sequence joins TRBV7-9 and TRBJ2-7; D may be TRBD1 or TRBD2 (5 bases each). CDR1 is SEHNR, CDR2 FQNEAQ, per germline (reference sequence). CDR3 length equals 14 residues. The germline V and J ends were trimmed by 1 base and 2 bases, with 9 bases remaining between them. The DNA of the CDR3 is TGTGCCAGCAGCTTAGACTGGGGACCCTACGAGCAGTACTTC. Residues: CASSLDWGPYEQYF.

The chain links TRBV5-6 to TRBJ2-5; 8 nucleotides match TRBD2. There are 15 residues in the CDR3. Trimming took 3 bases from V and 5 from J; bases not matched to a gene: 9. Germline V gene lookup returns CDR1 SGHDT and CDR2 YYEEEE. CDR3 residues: CASSYRPTGGETQYF. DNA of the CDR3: TGTGCCAGCAGCTACCGACCGACGGGAGGGGAGACCCAGTACTTC.

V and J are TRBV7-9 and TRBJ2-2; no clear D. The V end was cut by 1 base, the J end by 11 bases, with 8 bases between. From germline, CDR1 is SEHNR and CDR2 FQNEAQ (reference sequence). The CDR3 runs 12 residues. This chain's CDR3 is CASSLVVGELFF. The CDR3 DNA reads TGTGCCAGCAGCTTAGTGGTAGGAGAGCTGTTTTTT.

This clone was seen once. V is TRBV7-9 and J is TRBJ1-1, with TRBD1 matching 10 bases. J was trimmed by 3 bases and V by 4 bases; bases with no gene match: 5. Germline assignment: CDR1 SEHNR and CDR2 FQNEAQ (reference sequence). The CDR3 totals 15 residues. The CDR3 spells CASSSPGQGYTEAFF. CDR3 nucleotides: TGTGCCAGCAGCTCACCGGGACAGGGGTACACTGAAGCTTTCTTT.

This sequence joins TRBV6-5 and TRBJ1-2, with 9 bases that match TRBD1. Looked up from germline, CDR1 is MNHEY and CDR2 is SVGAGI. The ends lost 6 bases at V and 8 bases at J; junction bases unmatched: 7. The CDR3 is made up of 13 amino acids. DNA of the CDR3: TGTGCCAGCAGGGACAGGGGAGTGGGCGGCTACACCTTC. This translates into CASRDRGVGGYTF.

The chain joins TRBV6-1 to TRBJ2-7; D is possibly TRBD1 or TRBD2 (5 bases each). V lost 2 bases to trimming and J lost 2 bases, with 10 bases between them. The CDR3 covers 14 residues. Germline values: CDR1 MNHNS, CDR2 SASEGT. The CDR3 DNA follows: TGTGCCAGCAGTGAAATGGGGACGGCCTACGAGCAGTACGTC. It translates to CASSEMGTAYEQYV.

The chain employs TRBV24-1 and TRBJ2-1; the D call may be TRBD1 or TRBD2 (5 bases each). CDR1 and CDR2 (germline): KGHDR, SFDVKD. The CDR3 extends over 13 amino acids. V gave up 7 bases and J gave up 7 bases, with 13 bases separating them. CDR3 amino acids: CATRGATGNEQFF. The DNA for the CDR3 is TGTGCCACCAGAGGGGCTACGGGGAATGAGCAGTTCTTC.

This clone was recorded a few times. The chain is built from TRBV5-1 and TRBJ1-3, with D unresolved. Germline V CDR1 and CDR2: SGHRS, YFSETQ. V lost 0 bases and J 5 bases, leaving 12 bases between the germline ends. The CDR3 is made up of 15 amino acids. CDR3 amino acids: CASSLAPEDRNTIYF. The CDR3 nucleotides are TGCGCCAGCAGCTTGGCCCCAGAAGATCGAAACACCATATATTTT.

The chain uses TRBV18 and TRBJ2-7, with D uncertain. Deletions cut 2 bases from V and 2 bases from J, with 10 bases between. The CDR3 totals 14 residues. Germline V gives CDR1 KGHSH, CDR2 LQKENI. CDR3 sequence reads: CASSPGVSAYEQYF. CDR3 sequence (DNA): TGTGCCAGCTCACCAGGGGTATCAGCCTACGAGCAGTACTTC.